This TCR beta chain derives from a study of CD8 T cells in ankylosing spondylitis. In TCRdb, the 5' RACE reads were re-called with MiXCR into one record per CDR3 protein. Among under 300,000 distinct CDR3 sequences listed, around 9.1% were seen once. This clonotype was found many times. The sample was blood, either unsorted or a sorted T cell fraction (not recorded which). The source of this sequence is a male donor with ankylosing spondylitis or in good health (not recorded which).

CDR3 residues: CASSPDREETQYF. For the CDR3, the DNA is TGTGCCAGCAGTCCAGACAGGGAAGAGACCCAGTACTTC. The V call is TRBV12-3 or TRBV12-4, the J call TRBJ2-5; 7 nucleotides line up with TRBD1. This CDR3 has 13 amino acids. The ends lost 5 bases at V and 3 bases at J; junction bases unmatched: 3.